A selection of T cell receptor beta chains follows, all from one sample in a study of OX40 agonist ivuxolimab in advanced cancers. Method: immunoSEQ multiplex PCR; TCRdb's copy keeps in-frame clones and lacks some. Of 65,000 to 95,000 clones listed, roughly 87% are singletons. The input for sequencing was CD4+ or CD8+ T cells sorted from blood, taken in a trial of the OX40 agonist ivuxolimab. These TCRs come from an adult with an advanced solid tumor such as melanoma, head and neck, liver or kidney cancer. Both conserved end residues are part of each CDR3. A D gene is named only where the DNA matches it firmly. Expanded clones get a size class; other rows say once, few or many, or leave the size out.

j_call	clone_size	d_call	v_call	cdr3_nt	cdr3_aa
TRBJ1-2	NA	TRBD1	TRBV4-3	TGCGCCAGCAGCCGGGGACAGAGCTGGGGCTACACCTTC	CASSRGQSWGYTF
TRBJ2-1	NA	TRBD2	TRBV19	TGTGCCAGTAGTGGGACTAGCGGGAGAGGGTACAATGAGCAGTTCTTC	CASSGTSGRGYNEQFF
TRBJ2-7	NA	NA	TRBV6-6	TGTGCCAGCAGTTCGGGACTTCCCGGGGAGCAGTACTTC	CASSSGLPGEQYF
TRBJ1-5	NA	TRBD1	TRBV2	TGTGCCAGCAGCTTAGACAGGGGGCGCGATCAGCCCCAGCATTTT	CASSLDRGRDQPQHF
TRBJ1-6	NA	TRBD1	TRBV30	TGTGCCTGGACTGTACCAGGGGGCTATTCACCCCTCCACTTT	CAWTVPGGYSPLHF
TRBJ1-2	NA	TRBD1	TRBV5-4	TGTGCCAGCAGCTTGAGGACAGGGGGCGACTATGGCTACACCTTC	CASSLRTGGDYGYTF
TRBJ1-1	NA	TRBD1	TRBV30	TGTGCCTGGATCGGGACAGGTGAAGCTTTCTTT	CAWIGTGEAFF
TRBJ2-3	NA	TRBD1	TRBV7-2	TGTGCCAGCAGCGGGACGACAGGGGGCGACTTTACAGATACGCAGTATTTT	CASSGTTGGDFTDTQYF
TRBJ1-2	few	NA	TRBV7-9	TGTGCCAGCAGCTTAACGGGGGACGGCTACACCTTC	CASSLTGDGYTF
TRBJ2-5	NA	NA	TRBV5-4	TGTGCCAGCAGCTTGTTTGGCCAAGAGACCCAGTACTTC	CASSLFGQETQYF
TRBJ1-1	NA	NA	TRBV29-1	TGCAGGGTAATAAGGTCCGACACTGAAGCTTTCTTT	CRVIRSDTEAFF
TRBJ1-6	NA	NA	TRBV6-5	TGTGCCAGCAGTAAGTGGGCCATGGGTTCACCCCTCCACTTT	CASSKWAMGSPLHF
TRBJ2-2	NA	TRBD2	TRBV5-4	TGTGCCAGCAGCTTACTAGCGGGGGGCCCCACCGGGGAGCTGTTTTTT	CASSLLAGGPTGELFF
TRBJ2-3	NA	TRBD2	TRBV2	TGTGCCAGCACCATGACTAGCGGGAGGCCCACAGATACGCAGTATTTT	CASTMTSGRPTDTQYF
TRBJ1-2	NA	NA	TRBV6-5	TGTGCCAGCAGCCGCAGGGTGAACTATGGCTACACCTTC	CASSRRVNYGYTF
TRBJ1-1	few	NA	TRBV5-6	TGTGCCAGCAGCTTGGGGGAGAACACTGAAGCTTTCTTT	CASSLGENTEAFF
TRBJ2-2	NA	TRBD2	TRBV28	TGTGCCAGCAGGCGGACGGGGGGCACCGGGGAGCTGTTTTTT	CASRRTGGTGELFF
TRBJ2-5	NA	TRBD2	TRBV7-6	TGTGCCAGCAGCTCCCTCCTTAGCGGGTCCCAAGAGACCCAGTACTTC	CASSSLLSGSQETQYF
TRBJ2-6	NA	NA	TRBV2	TGTGCCAGCAGTGAGTGGAATCCTGGGGCCAACGTCCTGACTTTC	CASSEWNPGANVLTF
TRBJ1-5	NA	NA	TRBV19	TGTGCCAGTAGTCCCCAGGTAACTGTTAGCAATCAGCCCCAGCATTTT	CASSPQVTVSNQPQHF
TRBJ1-1	NA	TRBD1	TRBV5-4	TGTGCCAGCAGCTCAGGGGGGAAAATGAACACTGAAGCTTTCTTT	CASSSGGKMNTEAFF
TRBJ1-2	NA	NA	TRBV15	TGTGCCACCAGCAGAGTATCGGGACCCTTTGGCTATGGCTACACCTTC	CATSRVSGPFGYGYTF
TRBJ2-1	NA	NA	TRBV7-2	TGTGCCAGCACCTCCGGGAGATCCTACAATGAGCAGTTCTTC	CASTSGRSYNEQFF
TRBJ2-5	NA	NA	TRBV7-9	TGTGCCAGCAGTTTTACAGGGCTACAAGAGACCCAGTACTTC	CASSFTGLQETQYF
TRBJ1-1	NA	NA	TRBV27	TGTGCCAGCAGTTTAGGGGCAGGGAGAACTGAAGCTTTCTTT	CASSLGAGRTEAFF
TRBJ2-6	NA	NA	TRBV9	TGTGCCAGCAGCGTCACCCGGGTGGGGACGTCGAGCTCTGGGGCCAACGTCCTGACTTTC	CASSVTRVGTSSSGANVLTF
TRBJ2-2	NA	TRBD2	TRBV30	TGTGCCTGGAGTGGGGGACTAGGCTCCACCGGGGAGCTGTTTTTT	CAWSGGLGSTGELFF
TRBJ1-2	NA	TRBD1	TRBV5-5	TGTGCCAGCAGCGTGGACAGGACCTATGGCTACACCTTC	CASSVDRTYGYTF
TRBJ2-5	NA	NA	TRBV25-1	TGTGCCAGCAGTCCGTCCCAAGAGACCCAGTACTTC	CASSPSQETQYF
TRBJ1-6	NA	TRBD1	TRBV7-9	TGTGCCAGCAGCTTAGCCAGGGGGCTCGATTCACCCCTCCACTTT	CASSLARGLDSPLHF
TRBJ2-7	NA	NA	TRBV29-1	TGCAGCGTTGAGTGGCAGGGGTCCGAGCAGTACTTC	CSVEWQGSEQYF
TRBJ2-3	NA	NA	TRBV18	TGTGCCAGCTCCCTATTCGAGGTGACTACAGATACGCAGTATTTT	CASSLFEVTTDTQYF
TRBJ2-6	once	NA	TRBV18	TGTGCCAGCTCACCGGACCTTGGAGGGGCCAACGTCCTGACTTTC	CASSPDLGGANVLTF
TRBJ2-1	NA	TRBD2	TRBV4-3	TGCGCCAGCAGAACTTCAGCGGGAGGGCCCTACAATGAGCAGTTCTTC	CASRTSAGGPYNEQFF
TRBJ2-7	NA	NA	TRBV5-1	TGCGCCAGCAGCCAGTACGGGAGTAGCTACGAGCAGTACTTC	CASSQYGSSYEQYF
TRBJ2-7	NA	NA	TRBV6-1	TGTGCCAGCAGGGGGGAGTTCGAGCAGTACTTC	CASRGEFEQYF
TRBJ2-3	NA	NA	TRBV27	TGTGCCAGCCAAGGACCTAGCACAGATACGCAGTATTTT	CASQGPSTDTQYF
TRBJ1-3	few	TRBD1	TRBV5-5	TGTGCCAGCAGCTCCAGACAGGGGGGATTCTCTGGAAACACCATATATTTT	CASSSRQGGFSGNTIYF
TRBJ2-2	NA	TRBD1	TRBV5-4	TGTGCCAGCAGTCCCGGGACAGGTAACACCGGGGAGCTGTTTTTT	CASSPGTGNTGELFF
TRBJ2-7	NA	NA	TRBV28	TGTGCCAGCATTTTCGGGGGATCGGGCGAGCAGTACTTC	CASIFGGSGEQYF
TRBJ1-2	NA	NA	TRBV10-3	TGTGCCATCAGTGAGCGAGGAGGGGTGATCGCTAACTATGGCTACACCTTC	CAISERGGVIANYGYTF
TRBJ2-5	NA	TRBD2	TRBV7-6	TGTGCCAGCAGCTTAGGCCCAGCGGGAGGTCAAAGGGAGACCCAGTACTTC	CASSLGPAGGQRETQYF
TRBJ2-7	NA	TRBD2	TRBV7-2	TGTGCCAGCAGCTTAGGTGGTAGCGGGATTTTCTACGAGCAGTACTTC	CASSLGGSGIFYEQYF
TRBJ1-1	NA	NA	TRBV30	TGTGCCTGGAGTGAGGGGCTGAACACTGAAGCTTTCTTT	CAWSEGLNTEAFF
TRBJ1-2	NA	TRBD1	TRBV19	TGTGCCAGTAGTACCCAGGACAGGGGAAATGGCTACACCTTC	CASSTQDRGNGYTF
TRBJ2-3	NA	NA	TRBV21-1	TGTGCCAGCAGCAAAGGGACAGGGTTCACAGATACGCAGTATTTT	CASSKGTGFTDTQYF
TRBJ2-5	NA	NA	TRBV5-1	TGCGCCAGCAGCTTGGGGACAGAAGAGACCCAGTACTTC	CASSLGTEETQYF
TRBJ2-5	few	TRBD2	TRBV11-1	TGTGCCAGCAGCCGCGGACTAGCGGGGGGGGGCCAAGAGACCCAGTACTTC	CASSRGLAGGGQETQYF
TRBJ2-5	NA	NA	TRBV7-9	TGTGCCAGCAGCTTAGGCAGGAGAGCCGAAGAGACCCAGTACTTC	CASSLGRRAEETQYF
TRBJ1-6	few	NA	TRBV7-9	TGTGCCAGCAGCTCCCAAGTGCTGGGGAATTCACCCCTCCACTTT	CASSSQVLGNSPLHF
TRBJ2-1	once	TRBD2	TRBV5-6	TGTGCCAGCAGACTCGGACTAGCGGGGGGCCGGGATGAGCAGTTCTTC	CASRLGLAGGRDEQFF
TRBJ2-1	few	TRBD1	TRBV11-1	TGTGCCAGCAGCAAAAATCCGGGACAGGACAATGAGCAGTTCTTC	CASSKNPGQDNEQFF
TRBJ2-2	NA	TRBD2	TRBV5-4	TGTGCCAGCAGCTCGCAACGGCACGGGGGGGAGGCCGGGGAGCTGTTTTTT	CASSSQRHGGEAGELFF